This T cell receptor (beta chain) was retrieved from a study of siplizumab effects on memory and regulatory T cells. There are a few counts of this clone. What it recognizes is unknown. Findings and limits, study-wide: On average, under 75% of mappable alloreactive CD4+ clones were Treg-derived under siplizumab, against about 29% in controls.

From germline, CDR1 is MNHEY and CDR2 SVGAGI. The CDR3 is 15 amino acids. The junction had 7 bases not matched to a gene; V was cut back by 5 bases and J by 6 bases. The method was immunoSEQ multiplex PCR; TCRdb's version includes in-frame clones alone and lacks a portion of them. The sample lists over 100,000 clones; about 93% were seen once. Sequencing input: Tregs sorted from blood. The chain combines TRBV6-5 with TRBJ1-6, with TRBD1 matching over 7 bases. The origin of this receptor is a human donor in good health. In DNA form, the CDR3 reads TGTGCCAGCAGTCTCACGGGACAGATTAATTCACCCCTCCACTTT. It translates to CASSLTGQINSPLHF.